This TCR beta chain appears in the sequencing data of a study of blood T cells in healthy people across ages. For the second PCR, which ran for 7 to 11 cycles, a sample-barcoded 5' primer and a J-beta primer mix were used. Each CDR3 protein gets one entry after TCRdb re-called the 5' RACE reads with MiXCR. The table includes around 1,600,000 distinct CDR3 sequences, approximately 39% detected once. The ends were cut back, 4 bases at V and 4 bases at J, with 16 bases in the middle. This CDR3 is built from 15 residues. Germline values: CDR1 SEHNR, CDR2 FQNEAQ (reference sequence). This clonotype was counted a few times. The study drew donors from healthy Caucasian individuals in Russia aged roughly 6 to 95.

Sequencing was performed on blood. The receptor was derived from a woman aged 18-30 years in good health. This rearrangement joins TRBV7-9 to TRBJ1-1; the D gene is possibly TRBD1 (6 bases). The CDR3: CASSSRDTVGTEAFF. The CDR3 coding sequence is TGTGCCAGCAGCTCCCGGGACACCGTGGGCACTGAAGCTTTCTTT.